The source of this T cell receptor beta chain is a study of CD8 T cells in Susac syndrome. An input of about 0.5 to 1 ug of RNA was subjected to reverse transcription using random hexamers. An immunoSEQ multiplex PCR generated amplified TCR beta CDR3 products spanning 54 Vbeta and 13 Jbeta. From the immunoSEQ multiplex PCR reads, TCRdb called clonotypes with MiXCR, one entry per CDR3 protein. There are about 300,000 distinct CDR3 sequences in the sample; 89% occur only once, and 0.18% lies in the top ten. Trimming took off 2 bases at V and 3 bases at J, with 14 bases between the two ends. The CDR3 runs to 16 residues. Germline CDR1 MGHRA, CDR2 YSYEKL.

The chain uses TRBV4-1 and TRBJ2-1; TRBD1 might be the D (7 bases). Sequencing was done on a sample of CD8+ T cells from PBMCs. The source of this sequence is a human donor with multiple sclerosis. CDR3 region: CASSQLPGGYYNEQFF. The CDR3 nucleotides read TGCGCCAGCAGCCAACTCCCAGGGGGGTACTACAATGAGCAGTTCTTC.